This T cell receptor (beta chain) originates from a study of cytomegalovirus exposure and HLA in healthy donors. Overall study context: Among the 398 genotyped donors, 81% were placed in the Caucasian-associated ancestry cluster. Study results and limitations: Relative to the roughly 690-donor mean, N-insertions were reportedly fewer in an Asian-associated ancestry cluster in a later analysis. Most TCR beta V segments were productive about 90% or about 30% of the time in an earlier analysis. Investigators reported over 150 TCR beta chains as tied to cytomegalovirus.

PCR was performed using 60 Vbeta and 13 Jbeta primers. The data were produced by immunoSEQ multiplex PCR, yet TCRdb's version contains in-frame clones alone and is incomplete. The data contain about 170,000 clones, around three quarters of them singletons. V dropped 5 bases and J dropped 7 bases, with 15 bases sitting between them. The CDR3 has 14 residues. The V gene's germline CDR1 is KGHSH and CDR2 LQKENI. As concerns this clone: Its antigen is currently unknown.

The sequencing input was PBMCs. This TCR was recovered from a woman in her twenties or thirties in good health and CMV-seropositive. The chain employs TRBV18 and TRBJ1-5; D is uncertain. The CDR3 spells CASSSSGELQPQHF. The CDR3, as DNA: TGTGCCAGCTCATCCTCCGGGGAATTGCAGCCCCAGCATTTT.